The 20 T cell receptor beta chains presented below share a single source sample, sequenced in a study of blood T cell repertoires in COVID-19. TCRdb's table, derived via immunoSEQ multiplex PCR, lists solely in-frame clones and lacks some. Of 250,000 or so clones in the sample, around nine tenths were seen once. The source material was PBMCs or T cells enriched from blood (not recorded which). These receptors came from a woman in her 30s who had been exposed to COVID-19.

The chain joins TRBV12-3 or TRBV12-4 to TRBJ1-1; no definite D call. The CDR3 runs to 11 residues. The germline V and J ends were trimmed by 6 bases and 1 base, with 3 bases remaining between them. CDR3 nucleotide sequence: TGTGCCAGCAGGCGGAACACTGAAGCTTTCTTT. Translating gives CASRRNTEAFF.

The gene calls are TRBV27 and TRBJ2-7, with TRBD1 matching over 8 bases. J was trimmed by 2 bases and V by 6 bases; bases with no gene match: 6. Looked up from germline, CDR1 is MNHEY and CDR2 is SMNVEV (reference sequence). CDR3 length: 14 amino acids. The CDR3 DNA reads TGTGCCAGCAGAACCACAGGGGGGACCTACGAGCAGTACTTC. Its translation: CASRTTGGTYEQYF.

Here the CDR3 reads CATSEKQGSGGYTF. CDR3 nucleotides: TGTGCCACCAGTGAAAAACAGGGTTCGGGTGGCTACACCTTC. The chain has TRBV24-1 and TRBJ1-2; TRBD1 is a possible D gene (6 bases). V was pared by 4 bases and J by 7 bases, with 15 bases between. The CDR3 has 14 residues. Looked up from germline, CDR1 is KGHDR and CDR2 is SFDVKD.

The chain combines TRBV5-1 with TRBJ1-1; 8 nucleotides line up with TRBD1. Trimming removed 4 bases from V and 6 bases from J; junction bases left unmatched: 2. Germline CDR1 SGHRS, CDR2 YFSETQ. The CDR3 is 12 residues long. The chain's CDR3 is CASSAGGSEAFF. CDR3 DNA: TGCGCCAGCAGCGCAGGGGGCTCTGAAGCTTTCTTT.

This chain connects TRBV9 to TRBJ2-7; D uncertain. Germline lookup yields CDR1 SGDLS and CDR2 YYNGEE. Trimming removed 3 bases from V and 6 bases from J, with 13 bases in between. This CDR3 contains 13 residues. The CDR3 loop reads CASSAHSLSEQYF. CDR3 in DNA: TGTGCCAGCAGCGCCCACAGCCTTTCCGAGCAGTACTTC.

The chain joins TRBV2 to TRBJ2-3; D unresolved. Germline V gene data show CDR1 as SNHLY and CDR2 as FYNNEI. V was clipped by 6 bases and J by 10 bases, with 14 bases between them. CDR3 length equals 12 residues. DNA of the CDR3: TGTGCCAGCAGCAACTTAGCTTCCCCGCAGTATTTT. This gives the protein CASSNLASPQYF.

This clone was seen once. The chain has TRBV9 and TRBJ2-1; 8 bases are a match to TRBD2. This CDR3 spans 15 amino acids. Trimming took 3 bases from V and 10 from J; bases not matched to a gene: 12. Germline lookup yields CDR1 SGDLS and CDR2 YYNGEE. CDR3 coding DNA: TGTGCCAGCAGCGCCACAGGAGCGGGAGTAGGGGAGCAGTTCTTC. Amino acid sequence: CASSATGAGVGEQFF.

The V call is TRBV10-3, the J call TRBJ2-1; 10 bases align to TRBD2. Germline CDR1 ENHRY, CDR2 SYGVKD. V was pared by 5 bases and J by 8 bases, with 15 bases of the junction left unmatched. The CDR3 has 17 amino acids. CDR3 nucleotide sequence: TGTGCCATCAGTTCACTATCCCCTAGCGGGAGAGGGTATGAGCAGTTCTTC. Protein product: CAISSLSPSGRGYEQFF.

The chain is built from TRBV5-1 and TRBJ1-1; D unresolved. Trimming shortened V by 4 bases and J by 0 bases, and 10 bases separated the two germline ends. Germline CDR1 is SGHRS and CDR2 is YFSETQ. This CDR3 has 14 amino acids. CDR3 sequence reads: CASSLSQMNTEAFF. DNA of the CDR3: TGCGCCAGCAGCCTCAGTCAAATGAACACTGAAGCTTTCTTT.

The gene calls are TRBV14 and TRBJ1-1, with 7 nucleotides matching TRBD1. CDR1 is SGHDN, CDR2 FVKESK, per germline. The CDR3 contains 15 residues. Trimming at V came to 4 bases and at J to 0 bases, leaving 5 bases not matched to a gene. CDR3 amino acids: CASSRGQPLNTEAFF. In nucleotides, the CDR3 is TGTGCCAGCAGCCGGGGACAGCCTCTGAACACTGAAGCTTTCTTT. Filled out from reference TRBV14 and TRBJ1-1, the complete variable domain reads EAGVTQFPSHSVIEKGQTVTLRCDPISGHDNLYWYRRVMGKEIKFLLHFVKESKQDESGMPNNRFLAERTGGTYSTLKVQPAELEDSGVYFCASSRGQPLNTEAFFGQGTRLTVV.

The chain couples TRBV6-4 to TRBJ1-1, with TRBD1 identical over 7 bases. Trimming took 6 bases from V and 3 from J; bases not matched to a gene: 7. Germline-derived CDR1 and CDR2 are MRHNA and SNTAGT. The CDR3 contains 14 residues. The CDR3 DNA sequence: TGTGCCAGCAGGACAGGGTATGGGGACACTGAAGCTTTCTTT. The encoded protein is CASRTGYGDTEAFF.

V usage is TRBV7-9 and J usage is TRBJ2-5, with D perhaps matching TRBD1 (6 bases). The CDR3 runs to 17 residues. Trimming stripped 1 base from V and 5 bases from J, with 20 bases between. The germline gives CDR1 SEHNR, CDR2 FQNEAQ (reference sequence). The CDR3 DNA sequence: TGTGCCAGCAGCTTAGTTGGGATCAGGGGCCCCCGGGAGACCCAGTACTTC. Translation gives CASSLVGIRGPRETQYF.

The chain joins TRBV13 to TRBJ2-1; TRBD2 is a possible D gene (6 bases). This CDR3 comprises 14 residues. Germline assignment: CDR1 PRHDT and CDR2 FYEKMQ (reference sequence). Trimming shortened V by 5 bases and J by 4 bases, and 12 bases separated the two germline ends. The CDR3 spells CASSVLAIYNEQFF. For the CDR3, the DNA is TGTGCCAGCAGCGTCCTAGCGATATACAATGAGCAGTTCTTC.

This clone was observed a handful of times. V is TRBV5-1 and J is TRBJ2-1; 8 nucleotides align to TRBD2. There are 15 residues in the CDR3. Germline lookup yields CDR1 SGHRS and CDR2 YFSETQ. Unmatched junction bases numbered 9, after V lost 5 bases and J lost 5 bases. CDR3 region: CASRAGTRPNNEQFF. DNA of the CDR3: TGCGCCAGCAGAGCCGGGACTAGACCAAACAATGAGCAGTTCTTC.

V gene TRBV10-3 combines with J gene TRBJ1-1, with 7 nucleotides matching TRBD1. V dropped 4 bases and J dropped 4; count of bases not matched to a gene: 3. The germline V gene has CDR1 ENHRY and CDR2 SYGVKD. This CDR3 is 13 amino acids long. The chain's CDR3 is CAISGAGGTEAFF. The CDR3 DNA sequence: TGTGCCATCAGTGGTGCAGGGGGCACTGAAGCTTTCTTT.

This chain links TRBV7-2 with TRBJ2-1, with 12 bases lining up with TRBD2. Trimming cost V 1 base and J 5 bases; bases outside gene matches: 6. The CDR3 runs 17 residues. Germline V CDR1 and CDR2: SGHTA, FQGNSA. The CDR3 nucleotides read TGTGCCAGCAGCTTAGAAGGGACTAGCGGGCCCAACAATGAGCAGTTCTTC. As protein: CASSLEGTSGPNNEQFF.

This clone was recorded once. This chain links TRBV6-5 with TRBJ1-2; tentatively, D is TRBD1 (6 bases). V lost 2 bases to trimming and J lost 6 bases, with 10 bases between them. The CDR3 has 13 residues. CDR1 is MNHEY, CDR2 SVGAGI, per germline. CDR3 DNA sequence: TGTGCCAGCAGTTACGGTAGGACAGATGGCTACACCTTC. It yields the protein CASSYGRTDGYTF.

This chain connects TRBV29-1 to TRBJ2-7; 9 bases agree with TRBD2. Trimming took 5 bases from V and 2 from J; bases not matched to a gene: 19. Germline CDR1 reads SQVTM; CDR2 reads ANQGSEA. This CDR3 spans 18 amino acids. For the CDR3, the DNA is TGCAGCGTTTTCATACTAACGGGCGGCGCGGGAGGGCCCTACGAGCAGTACTTC. It encodes CSVFILTGGAGGPYEQYF.

This sequence joins TRBV9 and TRBJ2-5; TRBD2 might be the D (5 bases). CDR1 is SGDLS, CDR2 YYNGEE, per germline. Trimming removed 4 bases at V and 5 bases at J, with 18 bases between. The length of the CDR3 is 15 residues. CDR3 loop: CASSQSSAPGETQYF. CDR3 in DNA: TGTGCCAGCAGCCAAAGCTCCGCCCCGGGGGAGACCCAGTACTTC.

This chain connects TRBV5-1 to TRBJ2-3; tentative D call: TRBD2 (5 bases). The CDR3 sequence is 15 residues long. V lost 0 bases and J lost 1, with 9 bases in between. Germline lookup yields CDR1 SGHRS and CDR2 YFSETQ. The CDR3 is CASSLAAAGTDTQYF. In nucleotides, the CDR3 is TGCGCCAGCAGCTTGGCGGCAGCGGGCACAGATACGCAGTATTTT.